This T cell receptor beta chain was captured by sequencing in a study of response to subunit inactivated influenza vaccine. A few counts support this clonotype. In TCRdb, the RT-PCR reads were re-called with MiXCR into one record per CDR3 protein. The data hold hundreds of thousands of distinct CDR3 sequences, with approximately 14% observed a single time. This CDR3 spans 16 amino acids. The V and J ends lost 0 bases and 5 bases respectively, with 16 bases between them. The germline V gene has CDR1 MDHEN and CDR2 SYDVKM. The sample in question was PBMCs from blood, obtained approximately 13 days after vaccination. This clonotype originated in a man over 45 who received an inactivated influenza vaccine. The chain joins TRBV28 to TRBJ2-5; the D gene is possibly TRBD1 (6 bases). CDR3: CASSLWGAGESETQYF. The CDR3 nucleotides are TGTGCCAGCAGTTTATGGGGAGCAGGGGAGTCGGAGACCCAGTACTTC.